Each of the 20 T cell receptor beta chains below was sequenced from the same sample in a study of blood T cell repertoires in COVID-19. The assay was immunoSEQ multiplex PCR, and TCRdb's table has in-frame clones only and misses some. In the table there are about 200,000 clones, more than 65% of which are singletons. The sequencing sample was made of peripheral blood. The receptor set was obtained from a human donor in a cohort sampled during active COVID-19.

V and J are TRBV19 and TRBJ2-3, with TRBD2 matching over 10 bases. This CDR3 has 14 amino acids. Germline values: CDR1 LNHDA, CDR2 SQIVND (reference sequence). Trimming at V came to 7 bases and at J to 5 bases, leaving 6 bases not matched to a gene. In nucleotides, the CDR3 is TGTGCCAGTAAGCTAGCGGGAGCGGGAGATACGCAGTATTTT. This gives the protein CASKLAGAGDTQYF.

V gene TRBV28 combines with J gene TRBJ1-5; D is ambiguous. This CDR3 comprises 15 residues. In germline, CDR1 is MDHEN, CDR2 SYDVKM. V lost 5 bases and J 5 bases, leaving 16 bases between the germline ends. The CDR3 region has the DNA TGTGCCAGCAGTCCCCCTGATAACGGGGATCAGCCCCAGCATTTT. It is translated as CASSPPDNGDQPQHF. Complete variable domain (other parts from reference TRBV28 and TRBJ1-5): DVKVTQSSRYLVKRTGEKVFLECVQDMDHENMFWYRQDPGLGLRLIYFSYDVKMKEKGDIPEGYSVSREKKERFSLILESASTNQTSMYLCASSPPDNGDQPQHFGDGTRLSIL.

The chain links TRBV10-3 to TRBJ2-7, with 7 bases lining up with TRBD1. CDR3 size: 15 residues. Trimming removed 3 bases from V and 1 base from J; junction bases left unmatched: 6. CDR1 ENHRY and CDR2 SYGVKD come from the germline V gene. The CDR3 nucleotides read TGTGCCATCAGTGAAAGGACAGGCGGTTCCTACGAGCAGTACTTC. Residues: CAISERTGGSYEQYF.

This clone was counted a few times. Other DNA variants within this sample encode the same CDR3. The chain links TRBV11-2 to TRBJ2-3; 7 bases match TRBD2. The V segment lost 4 bases and the J segment 4 bases; nucleotides outside the gene matches: 8. Germline V gene lookup returns CDR1 SGHAT and CDR2 FQNNGV. The CDR3 contains 15 residues. The CDR3 protein is CASSSPRGRADTQYF. CDR3 nucleotide sequence: TGTGCCAGCAGCTCACCCCGCGGGAGAGCAGATACGCAGTATTTT. The whole variable domain, filled in from reference TRBV11-2 and TRBJ2-3, reads EAGVAQSPRYKIIEKRQSVAFWCNPISGHATLYWYQQILGQGPKLLIQFQNNGVVDDSQLPKDRFSAERLKGVDSTLKIQPAKLEDSAVYLCASSSPRGRADTQYFGPGTRLTVL.

The CDR3 nucleotides are TGTGCCAGCAGTTTATCGCGATCGGGGTACGAGCAGTACTTC. Amino acids: CASSLSRSGYEQYF. The chain joins TRBV27 to TRBJ2-7, with TRBD2 as a possible D gene (5 bases). Between the trimmed V and J ends, which lost 0 bases and 4 bases, there was a span of 10 bases. The CDR3 is made up of 14 amino acids. Germline values: CDR1 MNHEY, CDR2 SMNVEV (reference sequence).

The chain couples TRBV6-4 to TRBJ2-7; TRBD1 matches 8 bases. CDR1 MRHNA and CDR2 SNTAGT come from the germline V gene. This CDR3 is 17 amino acids long. V shed 8 bases and J 6 bases; nucleotides not matched to a gene: 21. CDR3 in amino acids: CASLQDRERLEVGEQYF. DNA of the CDR3: TGTGCCAGCCTCCAGGACAGGGAGCGGCTAGAAGTTGGCGAGCAGTACTTC.

The chain is built from TRBV6-5 and TRBJ2-1; 9 bases fit TRBD1. The germline V gene encodes CDR1 MNHEY and CDR2 SVGAGI. The CDR3 has 15 amino acids. Trimming at V came to 10 bases and at J to 13 bases, leaving 20 bases not matched to a gene. The CDR3 sequence: CATLKPLGQGYSQFF. The CDR3 region has the DNA TGTGCCACCCTAAAACCTTTAGGACAGGGGTATTCCCAGTTCTTC.

The chain couples TRBV7-8 to TRBJ2-7; 12 bases agree with TRBD2. Germline assignment: CDR1 SGHVS and CDR2 FQNEAQ. CDR3 length equals 17 residues. V shed 3 bases, J shed 2 bases, and the junction held 8 bases outside the gene matches. CDR3 DNA sequence: TGTGCCAGCAGCTTGACTAGCGGGAGTAGAAATCCCTACGAGCAGTACTTC. Encoded protein: CASSLTSGSRNPYEQYF.

The CDR3 reads CASSLGVATSTDTQYF. CDR3 DNA sequence: TGCGCCAGCAGCTTGGGAGTAGCAACGAGCACAGATACGCAGTATTTT. The chain links TRBV5-1 to TRBJ2-3, with unresolved D. The V end lost 0 bases, the J end lost 0 bases, and 11 bases lay between the germline ends. CDR3 length: 16 residues. Germline CDR1 and CDR2: SGHRS and YFSETQ. The whole variable domain, filled in from reference TRBV5-1 and TRBJ2-3, reads KAGVTQTPRYLIKTRGQQVTLSCSPISGHRSVSWYQQTPGQGLQFLFEYFSETQRNKGNFPGRFSGRQFSNSRSEMNVSTLELGDSALYLCASSLGVATSTDTQYFGPGTRLTVL.

This sequence joins TRBV2 and TRBJ1-2; D remains unclear. The CDR3 spans 12 residues. V was clipped by 6 bases and J by 0 bases, with 5 bases between them. Germline V gives CDR1 SNHLY, CDR2 FYNNEI. The CDR3 loop reads CASRAPNYGYTF. CDR3 DNA: TGTGCCAGCAGGGCCCCTAACTATGGCTACACCTTC.

V gene TRBV2 combines with J gene TRBJ1-5; D perhaps matches TRBD1 (6 bases). The V end lost 6 bases, the J end lost 2 bases, and 14 bases lay between the germline ends. This CDR3 spans 15 amino acids. Germline lookup yields CDR1 SNHLY and CDR2 FYNNEI. For the CDR3, the DNA is TGTGCCAGCAGCCTACAGGGTTGGGGCAATCAGCCCCAGCATTTT. Translating gives CASSLQGWGNQPQHF. Full variable domain (remainder filled in from reference TRBV2 and TRBJ1-5): EPEVTQTPSHQVTQMGQEVILRCVPISNHLYFYWYRQILGQKVEFLVSFYNNEISEKSEIFDDQFSVERPDGSNFTLKIRSTKLEDSAMYFCASSLQGWGNQPQHFGDGTRLSIL.

The chain links TRBV5-1 to TRBJ1-1, with D possibly TRBD1 on 6 matching bases. Trimming took off 6 bases at V and 5 bases at J, with 20 bases between the two ends. This CDR3 comprises 15 residues. Looked up from germline, CDR1 is SGHRS and CDR2 is YFSETQ. CDR3 coding DNA: TGCGCCAGCACCCAACAGGGAGGGGGTCGGACTGAAGCTTTCTTT. As protein: CASTQQGGGRTEAFF.

This clone has only one observation. The rearrangement joins TRBV7-2 to TRBJ2-2; 7 bases match TRBD1. The CDR3 covers 15 residues. The J segment lost 3 bases and the V segment lost 5 bases, leaving 6 bases of the junction unmatched. CDR1 is SGHTA and CDR2 is FQGNSA in the germline V gene. CDR3 sequence reads: CASSRDRAYTGELFF. CDR3 bases: TGTGCCAGCAGCAGAGACAGGGCGTACACCGGGGAGCTGTTTTTT.

A single count supports this clone. The rearrangement joins TRBV28 to TRBJ1-2; 11 nucleotides line up with TRBD1. CDR1 and CDR2 from the germline V gene are MDHEN and SYDVKM. The CDR3 spans 13 residues. The V gene end was trimmed by 6 bases and the J gene end by 7 bases; junction bases not matched to a gene: 4. CDR3 region: CASRSDRGPGYTF. The DNA of the CDR3 is TGTGCCAGCAGATCGGACAGGGGGCCTGGCTACACCTTC.

This clone was seen at least ten times. The chain uses TRBV15 and TRBJ1-2; possibly TRBD1 for D (6 bases). This CDR3 has 15 amino acids. Germline assignment: CDR1 LNHNV and CDR2 YYDKDF (reference sequence). V was trimmed by 0 bases and J by 5 bases, leaving 13 bases between them. The CDR3 DNA sequence: TGTGCCACCAGCAGAGATCTGGGGGCGCGGTATGGCTACACCTTC. It codes for CATSRDLGARYGYTF.

CDR3 in amino acids: CASNNPGGYNEQFF. The CDR3 DNA is TGCGCCAGCAATAATCCGGGGGGCTACAATGAGCAGTTCTTC. J is TRBJ2-1 and V is TRBV5-1; TRBD2 matches at 7 bases. Per germline, CDR1 SGHRS and CDR2 YFSETQ. With V trimmed by 6 bases and J by 3 bases, 6 bases remained unmatched. The CDR3 is 14 residues long. The variable domain in full, completed from reference TRBV5-1 and TRBJ2-1, reads KAGVTQTPRYLIKTRGQQVTLSCSPISGHRSVSWYQQTPGQGLQFLFEYFSETQRNKGNFPGRFSGRQFSNSRSEMNVSTLELGDSALYLCASNNPGGYNEQFFGPGTRLTVL.

This chain uses TRBV3-1 (or the pseudogene TRBV3-2) with TRBJ2-1, with 9 bases matching TRBD2. Germline CDR1 and CDR2: LGHDT and YNNKEL (reference sequence). This CDR3 comprises 12 residues. The ends lost 5 bases at V and 14 bases at J; junction bases unmatched: 7. For the CDR3, the DNA is TGTGCCAGCAGCACAAGCGGGAGGAGGGAGTTCTTC. It yields the protein CASSTSGRREFF.

Regarding this clone: One end of the junction is discordant with germline, which a read error may explain. The chain has TRBV24-1 and TRBJ2-3; D uncertain. The CDR3 is 15 residues long. Germline V gives CDR1 KGHDR, CDR2 SFDVKD. The CDR3 reads CATSDPRFSRDTQYF. CDR3 sequence (DNA): TGTGCCACCAGTGATCCACGTTTTAGCAGAGATACGCAGTATTTT.

The chain joins TRBV10-3 to TRBJ2-1, with TRBD2 matching 9 bases. CDR3 length: 17 residues. CDR1 ENHRY and CDR2 SYGVKD come from the germline V gene. V shed 3 bases, J shed 1 base, and the junction held 7 bases outside the gene matches. The CDR3 DNA is TGTGCCATCAGTGACCCCGCTCTAGCGGGATCCTACAATGAGCAGTTCTTC. It specifies CAISDPALAGSYNEQFF.

The gene calls are TRBV27 and TRBJ1-1; 10 positions match TRBD1. CDR1 MNHEY and CDR2 SMNVEV come from the germline V gene (reference sequence). The CDR3 sequence is 13 residues long. The V segment lost 2 bases and the J segment 8 bases; nucleotides outside the gene matches: 2. The DNA of the CDR3 is TGTGCCAGCAGTTTAGGACAGGGGGAGGAAGCTTTCTTT. Translating it yields CASSLGQGEEAFF.